This T cell receptor (beta chain) emerged from a study of blood T cell repertoires in COVID-19. Study-level background: Samples taken during acute and convalescent COVID-19 were collected in the United States, Italy and Spain. The cDNA or gDNA used as material had been derived from T cells, B-cell-depleted T cells, or PBMCs.

Trimming removed 1 base from V and 3 bases from J, with 12 bases in between. CDR3 length: 15 amino acids. Germline CDR1 is LNHDA and CDR2 is SQIVND (reference sequence). Authors' methods: Cell counts per sample came from amplifying reference gene primers. TCRdb's table, derived via immunoSEQ multiplex PCR, lists solely in-frame clones and lacks some. V and J calls and clone size come straight from that table; D and trimming were deduced from the DNA. The sample shows more than 150,000 clones, around 90% of them seen only once. The chain is built from TRBV19 and TRBJ1-2, with D possibly TRBD1 on 5 matching bases. This receptor was obtained from a man aged 40-49 years with acute or convalescent COVID-19. The sample was peripheral blood. The CDR3 here is CASSIVGGADYGYTF. The CDR3 nucleotides read TGTGCCAGTAGTATAGTTGGAGGGGCGGACTATGGCTACACCTTC.